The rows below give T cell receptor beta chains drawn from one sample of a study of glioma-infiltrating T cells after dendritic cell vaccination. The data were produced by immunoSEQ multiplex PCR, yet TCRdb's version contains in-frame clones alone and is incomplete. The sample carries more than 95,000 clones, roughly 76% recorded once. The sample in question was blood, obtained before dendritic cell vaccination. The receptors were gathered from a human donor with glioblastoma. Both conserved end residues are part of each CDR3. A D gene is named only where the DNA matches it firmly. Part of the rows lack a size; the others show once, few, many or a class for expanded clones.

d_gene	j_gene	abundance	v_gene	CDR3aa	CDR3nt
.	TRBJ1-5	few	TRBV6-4	CASSDSGHGNQPQHF	TGTGCCAGCAGTGACTCGGGACATGGCAATCAGCCCCAGCATTTT
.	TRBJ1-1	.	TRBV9	CASSAGNLNTEAFF	TGTGCCAGCAGCGCCGGGAACTTGAACACTGAAGCTTTCTTT
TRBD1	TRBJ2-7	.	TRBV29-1	CSVGQGAHEQYF	TGCAGCGTTGGACAGGGGGCCCACGAGCAGTACTTC
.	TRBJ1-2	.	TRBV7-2	CASSLSGTHYGYTF	TGTGCCAGCAGCTTGTCAGGAACCCACTATGGCTACACCTTC
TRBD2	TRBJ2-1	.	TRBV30	CAWMRLAGAQAFF	TGTGCCTGGATGCGGCTAGCGGGGGCACAAGCGTTCTTC
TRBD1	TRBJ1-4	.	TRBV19	CASKQGVASNEKLFF	TGTGCCAGTAAACAGGGGGTTGCATCTAATGAAAAACTGTTTTTT
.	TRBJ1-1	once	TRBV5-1	CASSFVLGAGNTEAFF	TGCGCCAGCAGCTTTGTATTGGGGGCTGGGAACACTGAAGCTTTCTTT
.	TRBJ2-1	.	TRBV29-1	CNVDAGDRYNEQFF	TGCAACGTTGACGCCGGGGATCGTTACAATGAGCAGTTCTTC
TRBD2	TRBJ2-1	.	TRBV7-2	CASSPGLAGYNEQFF	TGTGCCAGCAGCCCCGGACTAGCAGGGTACAATGAGCAGTTCTTC
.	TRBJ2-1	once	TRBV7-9	CASSGSNSSYNEQFF	TGTGCCAGCAGTGGCAGCAACAGCTCCTACAATGAGCAGTTCTTC
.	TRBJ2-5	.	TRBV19	CASSITHDRRETQYF	TGTGCCAGTAGTATAACCCACGACAGGCGAGAGACCCAGTACTTC
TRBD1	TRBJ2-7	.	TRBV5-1	CASSGQGTGEEQYF	TGCGCCAGCAGTGGCCAGGGGACAGGGGAAGAGCAGTACTTC
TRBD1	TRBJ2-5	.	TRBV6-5	CASRSTGGEVETQYF	TGTGCCAGCAGGTCGACAGGGGGCGAGGTAGAGACCCAGTACTTC
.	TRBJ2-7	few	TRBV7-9	CASSLTGYEQYF	TGTGCCAGCAGCCTTACGGGCTACGAGCAGTACTTC
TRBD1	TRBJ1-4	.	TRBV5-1	CASSQDRGDEKLFF	TGCGCCAGCAGCCAGGACAGGGGAGATGAAAAACTGTTTTTT
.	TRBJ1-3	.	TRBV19	CASSTGRAAGNTIYF	TGTGCCAGTAGTACGGGGAGGGCGGCTGGAAACACCATATATTTT
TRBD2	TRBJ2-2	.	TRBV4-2	CASSQDPGRGGITGELFF	TGTGCCAGCAGCCAAGATCCCGGGCGGGGGGGGATCACCGGGGAGCTGTTTTTT
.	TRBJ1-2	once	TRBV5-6	CASSLPHHFLITHYGYTF	TGTGCCAGCAGCTTACCCCACCATTTTCTAATCACGCATTATGGCTACACCTTC
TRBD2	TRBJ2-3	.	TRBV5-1	CASSLASGVDTQYF	TGCGCCAGCAGCTTAGCTAGCGGGGTAGATACGCAGTATTTT
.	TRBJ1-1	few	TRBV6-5	CASSYEPWRTEAFF	TGTGCCAGCAGTTACGAGCCCTGGAGGACTGAAGCTTTCTTT
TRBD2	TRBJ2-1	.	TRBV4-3	CASSQALSSGGHNEQFF	TGCGCCAGCAGCCAAGCTCTTTCGAGCGGGGGACACAATGAGCAGTTCTTC
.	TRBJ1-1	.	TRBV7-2	CASSLSGVNTEAFF	TGTGCCAGCAGCTTAAGTGGAGTGAACACTGAAGCTTTCTTT
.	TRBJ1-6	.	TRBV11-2	CASSGKGKLNSPLHF	TGTGCCAGCAGCGGTAAGGGGAAGTTGAATTCACCCCTCCACTTT
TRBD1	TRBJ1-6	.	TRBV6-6	CASRTGTGRESPLHF	TGTGCCAGCAGAACGGGGACAGGGCGAGAATCACCCCTCCACTTT
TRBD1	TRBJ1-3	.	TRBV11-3	CASSLEGQGEPGNTIYF	TGTGCCAGCAGCTTAGAGGGGCAGGGGGAACCTGGAAACACCATATATTTT
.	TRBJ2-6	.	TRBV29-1	CSVELRGQGLGANVLTF	TGCAGCGTTGAGCTCAGAGGACAAGGGTTGGGGGCCAACGTCCTGACTTTC
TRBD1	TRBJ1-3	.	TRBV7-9	CASSLAGTGNFGSGNTIYF	TGTGCCAGCAGCTTAGCAGGGACAGGGAACTTTGGCTCTGGAAACACCATATATTTT